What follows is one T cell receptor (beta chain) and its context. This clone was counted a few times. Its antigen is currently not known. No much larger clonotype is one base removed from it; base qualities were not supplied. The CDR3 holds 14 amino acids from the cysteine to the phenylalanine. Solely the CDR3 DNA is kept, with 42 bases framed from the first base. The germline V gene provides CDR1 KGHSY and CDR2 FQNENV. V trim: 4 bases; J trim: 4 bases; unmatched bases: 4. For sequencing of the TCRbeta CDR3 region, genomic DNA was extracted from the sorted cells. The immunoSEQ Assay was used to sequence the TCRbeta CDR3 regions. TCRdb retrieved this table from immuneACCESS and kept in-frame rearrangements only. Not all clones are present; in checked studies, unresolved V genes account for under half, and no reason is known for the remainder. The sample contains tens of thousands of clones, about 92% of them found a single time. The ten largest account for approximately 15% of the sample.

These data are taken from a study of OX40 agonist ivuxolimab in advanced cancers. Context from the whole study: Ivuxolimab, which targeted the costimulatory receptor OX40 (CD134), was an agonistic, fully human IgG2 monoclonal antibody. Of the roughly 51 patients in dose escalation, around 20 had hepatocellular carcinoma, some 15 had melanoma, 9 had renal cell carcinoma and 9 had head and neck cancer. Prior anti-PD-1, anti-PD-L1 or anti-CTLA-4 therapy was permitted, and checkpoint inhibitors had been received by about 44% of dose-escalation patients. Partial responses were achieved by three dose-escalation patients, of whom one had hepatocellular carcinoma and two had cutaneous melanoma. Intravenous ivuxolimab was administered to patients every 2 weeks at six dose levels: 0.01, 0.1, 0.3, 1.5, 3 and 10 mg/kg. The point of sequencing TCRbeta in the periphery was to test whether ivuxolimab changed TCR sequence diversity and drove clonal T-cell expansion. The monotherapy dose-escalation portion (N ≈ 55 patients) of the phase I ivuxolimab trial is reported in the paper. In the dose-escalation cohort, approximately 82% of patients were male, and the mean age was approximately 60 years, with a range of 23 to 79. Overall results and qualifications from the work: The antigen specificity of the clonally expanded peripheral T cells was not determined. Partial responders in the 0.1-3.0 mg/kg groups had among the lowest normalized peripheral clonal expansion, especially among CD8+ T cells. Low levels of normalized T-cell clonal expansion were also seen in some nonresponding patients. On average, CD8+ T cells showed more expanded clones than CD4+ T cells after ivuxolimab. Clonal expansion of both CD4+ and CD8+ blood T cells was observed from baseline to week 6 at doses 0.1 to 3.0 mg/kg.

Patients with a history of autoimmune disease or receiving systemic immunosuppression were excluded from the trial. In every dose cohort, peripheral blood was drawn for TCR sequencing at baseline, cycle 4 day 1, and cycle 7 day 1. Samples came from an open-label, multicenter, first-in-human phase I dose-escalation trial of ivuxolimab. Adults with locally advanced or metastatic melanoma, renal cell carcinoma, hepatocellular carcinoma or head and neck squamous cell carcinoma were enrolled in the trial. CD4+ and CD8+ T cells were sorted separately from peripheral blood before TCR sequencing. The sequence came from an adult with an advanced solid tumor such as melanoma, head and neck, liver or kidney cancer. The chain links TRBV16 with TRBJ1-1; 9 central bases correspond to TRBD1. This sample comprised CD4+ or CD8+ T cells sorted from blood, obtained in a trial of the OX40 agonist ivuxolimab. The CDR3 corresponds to CASSPTGGGTEAFF. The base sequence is TGTGCCAGCAGCCCGACAGGGGGAGGCACTGAAGCTTTCTTT. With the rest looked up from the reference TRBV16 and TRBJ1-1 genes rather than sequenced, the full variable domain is GEEVAQTPKHLVRGEGQKAKLYCAPIKGHSYVFWYQQVLKNEFKFLISFQNENVFDETGMPKERFSAKCLPNSPCSLEIQATKLEDSAVYFCASSPTGGGTEAFFGQGTRLTVV.